The entry below gives a single T cell receptor beta chain sequence along with its context. Its antigen is not identified. The data stem from a study of cytotoxic CD8 clonotypes in ibrutinib-treated CLL. Study details: Response was recorded as partial in some 24 patients and complete in 2; at median roughly 70 months, approximately 14 remained remitted and approximately twelve had progressed.

Profiling relied on immunoSEQ multiplex PCR, and the TCRdb table lists in-frame clones only, not all of them. In the table there are 100,000 to 150,000 clones, over 75% of which are singletons. This CDR3 contains 12 residues. Germline V gene sequence: CDR1 SGHTA, CDR2 FQGTGA. V lost 4 bases and J 2 bases, leaving 5 bases between the germline ends. Notes on the study in general: Starting clonality was above that of age-matched healthy donors and tracked circulating CD8+ T-cell counts. Under treatment, the uncommon public clonotypes either contracted or remained stable.

This clonotype was sampled from a human donor with chronic lymphocytic leukemia. The material was PBMCs, obtained after 24 months of ibrutinib treatment. V gene TRBV7-3 combines with J gene TRBJ2-5; D is unclear. The DNA for the CDR3 is TGTGCCAGCAGCTGGTCGCAAGAGACCCAGTACTTC. This translates into CASSWSQETQYF.